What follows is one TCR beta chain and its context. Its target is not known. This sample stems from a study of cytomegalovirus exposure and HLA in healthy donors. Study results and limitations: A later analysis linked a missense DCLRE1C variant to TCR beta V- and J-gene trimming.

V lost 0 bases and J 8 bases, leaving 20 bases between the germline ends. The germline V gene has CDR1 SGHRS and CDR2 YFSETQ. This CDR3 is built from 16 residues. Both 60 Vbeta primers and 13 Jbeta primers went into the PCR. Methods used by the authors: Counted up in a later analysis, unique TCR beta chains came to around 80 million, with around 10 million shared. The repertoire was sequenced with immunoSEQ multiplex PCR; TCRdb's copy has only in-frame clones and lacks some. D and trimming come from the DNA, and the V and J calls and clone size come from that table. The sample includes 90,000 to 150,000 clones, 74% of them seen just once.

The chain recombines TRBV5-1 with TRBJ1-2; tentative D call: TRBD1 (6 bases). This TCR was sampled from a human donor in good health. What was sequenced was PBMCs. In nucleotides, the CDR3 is TGCGCCAGCAGCTTGGCGGTTTCGGGGGGCGAAGAAGGCTACACCTTC. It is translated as CASSLAVSGGEEGYTF.